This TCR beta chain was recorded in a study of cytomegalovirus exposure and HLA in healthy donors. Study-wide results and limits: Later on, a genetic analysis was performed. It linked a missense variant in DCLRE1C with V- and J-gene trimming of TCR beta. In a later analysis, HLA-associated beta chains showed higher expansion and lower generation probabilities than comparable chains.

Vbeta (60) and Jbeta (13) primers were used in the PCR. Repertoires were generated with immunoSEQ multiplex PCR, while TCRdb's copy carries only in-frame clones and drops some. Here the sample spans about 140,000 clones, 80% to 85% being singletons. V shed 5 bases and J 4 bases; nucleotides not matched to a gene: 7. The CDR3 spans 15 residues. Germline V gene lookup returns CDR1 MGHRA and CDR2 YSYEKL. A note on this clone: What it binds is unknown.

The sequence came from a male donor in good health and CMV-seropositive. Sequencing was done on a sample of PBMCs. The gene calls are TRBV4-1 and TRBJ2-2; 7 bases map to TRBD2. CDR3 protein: CASSFGSSGTGELFF. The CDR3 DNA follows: TGCGCCAGCAGCTTCGGGTCTAGCGGCACCGGGGAGCTGTTTTTT.